These T cell receptor beta chains were read from a single sample in a study of control samples from healthy donors and cancer patients. Measured with immunoSEQ multiplex PCR; TCRdb has only the in-frame clones, and not every one. The sample includes 170,000 or so clones, 80% to 95% of them seen just once. Sequenced input: blood. These receptors all come from a young man in good health. Each CDR3 is given with its conserved first and last residue. D genes are given only for firm matches. Size is omitted from some rows. Given values are once, few, many or a class for expanded clones.

j_call clone_size v_call d_call cdr3_aa cdr3_nt
TRBJ2-1 . TRBV6-5 . CASNLSEGGKQFF TGTGCCAGCAACCTTTCCGAGGGGGGGAAGCAGTTCTTC
TRBJ1-3 . TRBV5-4 . CASSFRPGAGNTIYF TGTGCCAGCAGCTTTCGGCCGGGGGCTGGAAACACCATATATTTT
TRBJ1-5 few TRBV5-8 . CASSSGTLWDNQPQHF TGTGCCAGCAGCTCTGGGACCCTCTGGGACAATCAGCCCCAGCATTTT
TRBJ2-5 . TRBV5-6 . CASSFLRETQYF TGTGCCAGCAGCTTCCTCCGGGAGACCCAGTACTTC
TRBJ2-1 once TRBV5-1 TRBD1 CASSPSPGQGYNEQFF TGCGCCAGCAGCCCGTCTCCGGGACAGGGTTACAATGAGCAGTTCTTC
TRBJ1-4 . TRBV9 . CASSVANMGSEKLFF TGTGCCAGCAGCGTAGCTAACATGGGGAGTGAAAAACTGTTTTTT
TRBJ2-7 once TRBV28 . CASSLLWGSYEQYF TGTGCCAGCAGTTTACTTTGGGGTTCCTACGAGCAGTACTTC
TRBJ1-5 . TRBV2 . CASRDSQRDSNQPQHF TGTGCCAGCAGGGACAGCCAAAGGGATAGCAATCAGCCCCAGCATTTT
TRBJ1-2 once TRBV12-3/TRBV12-4 TRBD1 CASRSTGNYGYTF TGTGCCAGCAGATCGACAGGGAACTATGGCTACACCTTC
TRBJ1-3 once TRBV2 . CASRSGRGNTIYF TGTGCCAGCAGATCGGGACGAGGAAACACCATATATTTT
TRBJ2-2 . TRBV5-6 . CASSAGTGSATGELFF TGTGCCAGCAGTGCTGGAACGGGCTCGGCCACCGGGGAGCTGTTTTTT
TRBJ2-3 few TRBV7-9 . CASRLGLDTDTQYF TGTGCCAGCAGACTTGGCTTGGACACAGATACGCAGTATTTT
TRBJ2-1 . TRBV6-5 TRBD2 CASKAGGLWYNEQFF TGTGCCAGCAAAGCGGGGGGGCTGTGGTACAATGAGCAGTTCTTC
TRBJ1-1 . TRBV2 TRBD1 CASTRTGGGTEAFF TGTGCCAGCACGAGAACAGGGGGCGGCACTGAAGCTTTCTTT
TRBJ1-1 . TRBV10-3 . CAIYPGRGATEAFF TGTGCCATCTACCCCGGGAGGGGTGCCACTGAAGCTTTCTTT
TRBJ1-1 few TRBV6-5 TRBD1 CATRDRVNTEAFF TGTGCCACCCGGGACAGGGTGAACACTGAAGCTTTCTTT
TRBJ2-1 . TRBV7-9 TRBD2 CASSPSIPSGGRSGEQFF TGTGCCAGCAGCCCGTCGATACCTAGCGGGGGGAGGTCGGGTGAGCAGTTCTTC
TRBJ2-3 . TRBV25-1 . CASRDESSTDTQYF TGTGCCAGCAGGGACGAATCTAGCACAGATACGCAGTATTTT
TRBJ2-5 . TRBV5-5 . CASSLGRQIQETQYF TGTGCCAGCAGCTTGGGTCGACAGATTCAAGAGACCCAGTACTTC
TRBJ1-4 . TRBV30 . CAWGQPNEKLFF TGTGCCTGGGGACAGCCGAATGAAAAACTGTTTTTT
TRBJ2-5 . TRBV5-1 TRBD2 CASSLLVSGETQYF TGCGCCAGCAGCCTGCTCGTTAGCGGGGAGACCCAGTACTTC
TRBJ1-4 . TRBV19 TRBD1 CASSTPGQGVVNEKLFF TGTGCCAGTAGTACCCCGGGACAGGGGGTAGTTAATGAAAAACTGTTTTTT
TRBJ1-4 . TRBV7-9 . CASSPVPGPGTGEKLFF TGTGCCAGCAGCCCGGTCCCGGGACCAGGAACGGGTGAAAAACTGTTTTTT
TRBJ1-1 . TRBV7-2 . CASSLDLGIKAFF TGTGCCAGCAGCTTAGATTTAGGGATAAAAGCTTTCTTT
TRBJ2-7 . TRBV7-9 . CASSLFPGQRDPYEQYF TGTGCCAGCAGCTTATTCCCGGGACAGCGGGACCCCTACGAGCAGTACTTC
TRBJ1-1 . TRBV11-2 . CASSLAGGGEAFF TGTGCCAGCAGCTTAGCCGGCGGGGGTGAAGCTTTCTTT
TRBJ1-3 . TRBV6-5 . CASSGNSGNTIYF TGTGCCAGCAGCGGGAACTCTGGAAACACCATATATTTT
TRBJ2-3 once TRBV7-3 . CASGRGITDTQYF TGTGCCAGCGGGAGGGGGATCACAGATACGCAGTATTTT
TRBJ2-3 once TRBV5-1 TRBD1 CASSSTGVADTQYF TGCGCCAGCAGCTCGACAGGGGTGGCAGATACGCAGTATTTT
TRBJ2-2 . TRBV13 . CASSPRGGSNTGELFF TGTGCCAGCAGCCCTCGCGGAGGGTCGAACACCGGGGAGCTGTTTTTT
TRBJ1-5 once TRBV7-8 . CASSLEGMGNQPQHF TGTGCCAGCAGCTTAGAGGGGATGGGCAATCAGCCCCAGCATTTT
TRBJ1-1 . TRBV21-1 . CASSRGSEAFF TGTGCCAGCAGCCGCGGTAGTGAAGCTTTCTTT
TRBJ2-7 once TRBV6-5 TRBD2 CASRSGREQYF TGTGCCAGCAGATCCGGGAGGGAGCAGTACTTC
TRBJ2-3 . TRBV5-1 . CASSWEGDTQYF TGCGCCAGCAGCTGGGAAGGGGATACGCAGTATTTT
TRBJ2-1 once TRBV6-5 TRBD2 CASRRTGGGNEQFF TGTGCCAGCCGCCGAACGGGGGGGGGCAATGAGCAGTTCTTC
TRBJ2-2 . TRBV6-5 . CASSYSQGLTGELFF TGTGCCAGCAGTTACTCGCAGGGGCTCACCGGGGAGCTGTTTTTT
TRBJ1-1 . TRBV29-1 . CSVSYEMTEAFF TGCAGCGTTTCTTATGAGATGACTGAAGCTTTCTTT
TRBJ1-2 . TRBV30 . CAWSVGGGYTF TGTGCCTGGAGTGTAGGCGGGGGCTACACCTTC
TRBJ1-1 few TRBV6-7 TRBD1 CASSYSVDRGTEAFF TGTGCCAGCAGTTACTCGGTGGACAGGGGAACTGAAGCTTTCTTT
TRBJ1-5 . TRBV19 . CASSRRGDQPQHF TGTGCCAGTAGCCGTAGGGGGGATCAGCCCCAGCATTTT
TRBJ2-7 . TRBV18 TRBD1 CASSRTGMVDEQYF TGTGCCAGCTCCCGGACAGGGATGGTAGACGAGCAGTACTTC
TRBJ1-1 . TRBV28 . CASSYSRGNTEAFF TGTGCCAGCAGTTATTCCAGGGGGAACACTGAAGCTTTCTTT
TRBJ1-6 . TRBV5-1 TRBD1 CASRIDRGTTSYSPLHF TGCGCCAGCAGGATTGACAGGGGGACAACGTCCTATTCACCCCTCCACTTT
TRBJ2-3 . TRBV29-1 TRBD1 CSGGTGDTDTQYF TGCAGCGGAGGGACAGGGGACACAGATACGCAGTATTTT
TRBJ2-7 . TRBV7-3 . CASSLVGGGTYEQYF TGTGCCAGCAGCTTAGTGGGAGGGGGAACCTACGAGCAGTACTTC
TRBJ2-7 . TRBV29-1 . CSVEIRGSSYEQYF TGCAGCGTTGAAATCAGGGGATCGTCCTACGAGCAGTACTTC
TRBJ2-2 once TRBV24-1 . CATSDRELGELFF TGTGCCACCAGTGATCGGGAGTTAGGGGAGCTGTTTTTT
TRBJ2-1 . TRBV27 TRBD1 CASSRGTGGYNEQFF TGTGCCAGCAGTCGAGGGACAGGGGGATACAATGAGCAGTTCTTC
TRBJ1-3 . TRBV5-1 . CASSLTGLFSGNTIYF TGCGCCAGCAGCCTGACAGGTCTCTTCTCTGGAAACACCATATATTTT
TRBJ1-5 few TRBV3-1/TRBV3-2 TRBD1 CASSQDRVSAQHF TGTGCCAGCAGCCAGGACAGGGTGTCAGCCCAGCATTTT
TRBJ1-1 . TRBV5-6 TRBD1 CASAGTGNTEAFF TGTGCCAGCGCCGGGACAGGGAACACTGAAGCTTTCTTT
TRBJ1-1 once TRBV24-1 . CATRADGPEAFF TGTGCCACCAGGGCGGACGGTCCTGAAGCTTTCTTT
TRBJ2-7 . TRBV25-1 . CASSTPGTVPDRAYEQYF TGTGCCAGCAGTACCCCCGGGACGGTGCCCGATAGGGCCTACGAGCAGTACTTC
TRBJ2-2 . TRBV2 . CASSEWGGANTGELFF TGTGCCAGCAGTGAGTGGGGGGGCGCGAACACCGGGGAGCTGTTTTTT
TRBJ1-6 . TRBV9 . CASSVDSGAGSSYNSPLHF TGTGCCAGCAGCGTAGATTCCGGGGCAGGCAGCTCCTATAATTCACCCCTCCACTTT